This is a list of T cell receptor beta chains from one sample in a study of blood T cell repertoires in COVID-19. Only in-frame clones appear in the TCRdb table, and some are missing; sequencing was by immunoSEQ multiplex PCR. The sample yields more than 250,000 clones, around 86% seen once. Sequenced input: peripheral blood. These receptors were obtained from a man aged 45-65 years with active or convalescent COVID-19. Each CDR3 is given with its conserved first and last residue. The order of the fields is clone size, J gene, V gene, D gene, CDR3 protein, CDR3 DNA. D genes are given only for firm matches. Clone sizes are given selectively: once, few, many, or a class where the clone is expanded.

-,TRBJ1-5,TRBV11-2,TRBD1,CASSLGTGSDQPQHF,TGTGCCAGCAGCTTAGGGACAGGTTCTGATCAGCCCCAGCATTTT
-,TRBJ2-1,TRBV5-1,-,CASSLEVEESNEQFF,TGCGCCAGCAGCTTGGAGGTAGAGGAATCCAATGAGCAGTTCTTC
-,TRBJ1-1,TRBV27,-,CATQRHMNTEAFF,TGTGCCACCCAGCGGCACATGAACACTGAAGCTTTCTTT
-,TRBJ1-1,TRBV30,-,CAWSVRAREDAGRDTEAFF,TGTGCCTGGAGTGTTCGGGCGAGGGAGGACGCCGGGCGGGACACTGAAGCTTTCTTT
-,TRBJ1-5,TRBV28,-,CASSLEESGAYAQHF,TGTGCCAGCAGTTTAGAGGAATCAGGGGCATATGCCCAGCATTTT
-,TRBJ1-5,TRBV2,-,CASSEGTTEGPQHF,TGTGCCAGCAGTGAGGGCACCACGGAAGGGCCCCAGCATTTT
-,TRBJ2-1,TRBV5-1,-,CASSLAPDNEQFF,TGCGCCAGCAGCTTGGCGCCGGACAATGAGCAGTTCTTC
few,TRBJ1-2,TRBV29-1,-,CSVEDSGGGYTF,TGCAGCGTTGAAGACAGTGGCGGAGGCTACACCTTC
-,TRBJ1-2,TRBV30,-,CAWSVALGQPNGYTF,TGTGCCTGGAGTGTAGCCCTGGGGCAGCCGAATGGCTACACCTTC
-,TRBJ1-1,TRBV10-3,TRBD1,CAIRDRADTEAFF,TGTGCCATCCGGGACAGGGCGGACACTGAAGCTTTCTTT
-,TRBJ2-2,TRBV5-4,-,CASRIQGNTGELFF,TGTGCCAGCAGAATCCAGGGGAACACCGGGGAGCTGTTTTTT
-,TRBJ2-5,TRBV19,-,CASSWTPEETQYF,TGTGCCAGTAGTTGGACACCTGAAGAGACCCAGTACTTC
-,TRBJ1-1,TRBV5-1,TRBD1,CASTTGTGNTEAFF,TGCGCCAGCACCACCGGGACAGGGAACACTGAAGCTTTCTTT
-,TRBJ1-1,TRBV28,-,CASSLQGGSTEAFF,TGTGCCAGCAGCCTACAGGGTGGTAGCACTGAAGCTTTCTTT
-,TRBJ1-1,TRBV5-6,-,CASSLATTEAFF,TGTGCCAGCAGCTTGGCTACCACTGAAGCTTTCTTT
-,TRBJ2-7,TRBV5-6,-,CASSLYDEQYF,TGTGCCAGCAGCTTGTATGACGAGCAGTACTTC
-,TRBJ1-5,TRBV10-3,-,CAISESQVGNQPQHF,TGTGCCATCAGTGAGTCGCAGGTTGGCAATCAGCCCCAGCATTTT
many,TRBJ2-7,TRBV7-8,-,CASSPLRGTDTYEQYF,TGTGCCAGCAGCCCCTTACGCGGGACGGATACCTACGAGCAGTACTTC
-,TRBJ2-7,TRBV10-3,-,CAISTDRSSGEQYF,TGTGCCATATCGACAGACAGGTCATCGGGCGAGCAGTACTTC
-,TRBJ1-2,TRBV30,TRBD1,CAWTKTGIRSSYGYTF,TGTGCCTGGACAAAGACAGGGATTAGGTCTAGCTATGGCTACACCTTC
-,TRBJ1-5,TRBV6-6,TRBD1,CASSPGQGINQPQHF,TGTGCCAGCAGTCCCGGACAGGGGATTAATCAGCCCCAGCATTTT
-,TRBJ2-1,TRBV5-6,TRBD1,CASSVPGTDPYNEQFF,TGTGCCAGCAGCGTCCCCGGGACAGACCCCTACAATGAGCAGTTCTTC
-,TRBJ2-5,TRBV28,-,CASSPSAPHETQYF,TGTGCCAGCAGTCCCAGCGCCCCCCACGAGACCCAGTACTTC
few,TRBJ2-7,TRBV6-6,-,CASSSLTSLSEQYF,TGTGCCAGCAGTTCATTAACTAGTCTCTCCGAGCAGTACTTC
-,TRBJ2-3,TRBV25-1,TRBD2,CASSEWETSSSTDTQYF,TGTGCCAGCAGTGAATGGGAGACTAGCTCTAGCACAGATACGCAGTATTTT
few,TRBJ2-2,TRBV7-2,-,CASSFIRSGGELFF,TGTGCCAGCAGCTTTATCCGTTCCGGCGGGGAGCTGTTTTTT
-,TRBJ2-5,TRBV5-4,-,CASSQTGTQETQYF,TGTGCCAGCAGCCAGACAGGGACTCAAGAGACCCAGTACTTC
once,TRBJ1-3,TRBV5-1,-,CASSLDVSSSGNTIYF,TGCGCCAGCAGCTTGGATGTCTCTAGCTCTGGAAACACCATATATTTT
-,TRBJ2-1,TRBV9,-,CASSVVAEVSYNEQFF,TGTGCCAGCAGCGTAGTAGCGGAGGTCTCCTACAATGAGCAGTTCTTC
-,TRBJ1-5,TRBV28,-,CASRRTGLGQPQHF,TGTGCCAGCAGACGCACAGGGTTGGGTCAGCCCCAGCATTTT
-,TRBJ2-5,TRBV9,TRBD1,CASSVEGTAQGGTQYF,TGTGCCAGCAGCGTAGAAGGGACAGCACAGGGGGGGACCCAGTACTTC
-,TRBJ2-7,TRBV5-1,-,CASSRGSYEQYF,TGCGCCAGCAGCAGGGGCTCCTACGAGCAGTACTTC
-,TRBJ1-1,TRBV27,TRBD1,CASSLTSTGGTEAFF,TGTGCCAGCAGTTTAACCTCGACAGGGGGCACTGAAGCTTTCTTT
-,TRBJ1-1,TRBV16,TRBD1,CASSPRQGAMNTEAFF,TGTGCCAGCAGCCCCCGGCAGGGGGCGATGAACACTGAAGCTTTCTTT
-,TRBJ2-3,TRBV5-6,TRBD1,CASSLSGGADTQYF,TGTGCCAGCAGCTTATCAGGGGGCGCGGATACGCAGTATTTT
-,TRBJ2-2,TRBV4-2,TRBD1,CASSQTFQGDTGELFF,TGTGCCAGCAGCCAGACTTTTCAGGGGGACACCGGGGAGCTGTTTTTT
-,TRBJ2-5,TRBV10-3,TRBD2,CAISTSGSAETQYF,TGTGCCATCAGTACTAGCGGGAGTGCTGAGACCCAGTACTTC
-,TRBJ2-7,TRBV5-5,TRBD2,CASSLGLAGVQSSYEQYF,TGTGCCAGCAGCTTGGGACTAGCGGGAGTTCAGAGCTCCTACGAGCAGTACTTC
-,TRBJ2-1,TRBV2,-,CASSPNSGLYNEQFF,TGTGCCAGCAGTCCTAATTCAGGGCTCTACAATGAGCAGTTCTTC
-,TRBJ2-2,TRBV7-9,-,CASSFPGTGELFF,TGTGCCAGCAGCTTCCCGGGCACCGGGGAGCTGTTTTTT
-,TRBJ2-5,TRBV7-3,TRBD1,CASSPTTGAETQYF,TGTGCCAGCAGCCCGACGACAGGGGCGGAGACCCAGTACTTC
-,TRBJ2-7,TRBV5-1,TRBD1,CASSWRTGPSYEQYF,TGCGCCAGCAGCTGGCGGACAGGGCCGTCCTACGAGCAGTACTTC
-,TRBJ2-3,TRBV4-1,-,CASSQGNSVGTDTQYF,TGCGCCAGCAGCCAAGGCAATAGCGTAGGCACAGATACGCAGTATTTT
-,TRBJ2-5,TRBV2,-,CASAAQGGWEETQYF,TGTGCCAGCGCGGCACAGGGGGGGTGGGAAGAGACCCAGTACTTC
-,TRBJ1-3,TRBV6-5,-,CASGPRDSGNTIYF,TGTGCCAGCGGGCCGAGAGACTCTGGAAACACCATATATTTT
-,TRBJ1-2,TRBV6-6,TRBD1,CASSYRTGSNYGYTF,TGTGCCAGCAGTTACCGGACAGGTAGTAACTATGGCTACACCTTC
-,TRBJ2-5,TRBV6-5,-,CASRGTQQETQYF,TGTGCCAGCAGAGGGACACAACAAGAGACCCAGTACTTC
-,TRBJ2-5,TRBV10-3,-,CAISEVRGQPRETQYF,TGTGCCATCAGTGAGGTCCGGGGACAACCCAGGGAGACCCAGTACTTC
once,TRBJ1-2,TRBV18,TRBD1,CASSPGQVIGAAYGYTF,TGTGCCAGCTCACCGGGACAGGTCATTGGGGCCGCCTATGGCTACACCTTC
-,TRBJ2-5,TRBV7-7,-,CASSLWSVDMETQYF,TGTGCTAGCAGCTTATGGAGCGTAGATATGGAGACCCAGTACTTC
-,TRBJ2-1,TRBV5-6,-,CASSPTRNPYNEQFF,TGTGCCAGCAGCCCTACTAGAAACCCCTACAATGAGCAGTTCTTC
-,TRBJ1-2,TRBV6-5,TRBD1,CASSYSGRGQTYGYTF,TGTGCCAGCAGTTACTCCGGCAGGGGACAGACCTATGGCTACACCTTC
once,TRBJ1-1,TRBV5-8,TRBD1,CASSRFPGTVMNTEAFF,TGTGCCAGCAGCAGATTTCCCGGGACAGTCATGAACACTGAAGCTTTCTTT
-,TRBJ2-3,TRBV10-3,-,CAISGYSGTKKDTDTQYF,TGTGCCATCAGTGGGTACTCCGGGACAAAGAAGGATACAGATACGCAGTATTTT
-,TRBJ1-5,TRBV6-5,TRBD1,CAGLGTVSNQPQHF,TGTGCCGGTCTTGGGACAGTTAGCAATCAGCCCCAGCATTTT
-,TRBJ2-3,TRBV7-9,TRBD1,CASSRTGGFTDTQYF,TGTGCCAGCAGCAGGACAGGGGGCTTCACAGATACGCAGTATTTT
-,TRBJ1-3,TRBV28,-,CASEWGGTIYF,TGTGCCAGCGAATGGGGAGGGACCATATATTTT
-,TRBJ2-1,TRBV6-1,-,CASSEVGLHTEQFF,TGTGCCAGCAGTGAAGTCGGTTTGCATACTGAGCAGTTCTTC
-,TRBJ1-2,TRBV9,TRBD1,CASSPYLGQGYGYTF,TGTGCCAGCAGCCCTTACCTTGGACAGGGCTATGGCTACACCTTC
-,TRBJ2-1,TRBV3-1/TRBV3-2,TRBD2,CASSQDPTSANEQFF,TGTGCCAGCAGCCAAGATCCTACTAGCGCCAATGAGCAGTTCTTC